One and the same sample provided the 25 T cell receptor beta chains below, sequenced in a study of CXCR3-negative and CXCR3-positive naive CD8 T cells. Overall study findings and caveats: CXCR3-expressing naive cells carried TRB CDR3s more hydrophobic than those of CXCR3-negative naive cells.

The antigens these receptors bind are not known. UMI labels and 5' RACE were used to prepare the TRB cDNA libraries. TCRdb re-called the 5' RACE reads; one entry per CDR3 protein, DNA not given. The listing contains roughly 50,000 distinct CDR3 sequences. The sample comprised naive CXCR3+ CD8+ T cells from blood. Subset meaning: CD45RO-CCR7+CD27+CD95- naive CD8+ T cells expressing CXCR3 (TNR3+). Receptor source: a human donor in good health. Some clones in this sample may be carry-over from other donors' samples.

The V call is TRBV6-2 or TRBV6-3, the J call TRBJ2-7; TCRdb picks TRBD1, but there is no DNA to check that call. The germline gives CDR1 MNHEY, CDR2 SVGEGT. The CDR3 extends over 14 amino acids. The CDR3 reads CASSLRDRTYEQYF.

The chain combines TRBV28 with TRBJ2-7; TCRdb indicates TRBD1, and absent DNA this call remains unverified. The germline V gene encodes CDR1 MDHEN and CDR2 SYDVKM. The CDR3 runs to 13 residues. This CDR3 reads CASSFDRGAEQYF.

This chain links TRBV2 with TRBJ2-7; the TCRdb D gene call, TRBD2, has no DNA to confirm it. Germline CDR1 is SNHLY and CDR2 is FYNNEI. This CDR3 contains 12 residues. CDR3 sequence reads: CASSGAPYEQYF. Filled out from reference TRBV2 and TRBJ2-7, the complete variable domain reads EPEVTQTPSHQVTQMGQEVILRCVPISNHLYFYWYRQILGQKVEFLVSFYNNEISEKSEIFDDQFSVERPDGSNFTLKIRSTKLEDSAMYFCASSGAPYEQYFGPGTRLTVT.

The V gene is TRBV20-1, the J gene TRBJ2-5; with no DNA, the TCRdb D assignment of TRBD1 cannot be verified. The CDR3 extends over 13 amino acids. Germline CDR1 reads DFQATT; CDR2 reads SNEGSKA (reference sequence). CDR3 sequence reads: CSANTGRQETQYF.

J is TRBJ2-1 and V is TRBV12-3 or TRBV12-4; as DNA is missing, the TRBD1 call by TCRdb cannot be tested. This CDR3 spans 17 amino acids. CDR3: CASSLLRTGEGENEQFF.

The V call is TRBV27, the J call TRBJ1-5; the TCRdb D gene call, TRBD1, has no DNA to confirm it. This CDR3 is 15 amino acids long. Germline V gene sequence: CDR1 MNHEY, CDR2 SMNVEV (reference sequence). The CDR3 reads CASSVTGSLNQPQHF.

The chain couples TRBV10-3 to TRBJ2-7; the D gene TCRdb calls, TRBD1, cannot be checked with no DNA. Germline V gene lookup returns CDR1 ENHRY and CDR2 SYGVKD. CDR3 size: 14 residues. The CDR3 loop is CAISAGTGNYEQYF.

The chain is built from TRBV7-9 and TRBJ2-2; TCRdb's D gene call, TRBD1, goes unchecked for lack of DNA. This CDR3 has 16 residues. Germline CDR1 is SEHNR and CDR2 is FQNEAQ (reference sequence). CDR3 sequence: CASSPEGTGNTGELFF.

The rearrangement joins TRBV14 to TRBJ2-7. The CDR3 covers 16 residues. Per germline, CDR1 SGHDN and CDR2 FVKESK. CDR3 amino acids: CASSQDSAYSTYEQYF.

V usage is TRBV7-9 and J usage is TRBJ2-7; the D gene TCRdb calls, TRBD1, cannot be checked with no DNA. The CDR3 covers 16 residues. Germline CDR1 is SEHNR and CDR2 is FQNEAQ (reference sequence). The CDR3 is CASSLDGPPNSYEQYF. Looking up the rest from reference TRBV7-9 and TRBJ2-7 gives the full variable domain: DTGVSQNPRHKITKRGQNVTFRCDPISEHNRLYWYRQTLGQGPEFLTYFQNEAQLEKSRLLSDRFSAERPKGSFSTLEIQRTEQGDSAMYLCASSLDGPPNSYEQYFGPGTRLTVT.

The J gene is TRBJ2-5, the V gene TRBV7-2. There are 16 residues in the CDR3. CDR1 SGHTA and CDR2 FQGNSA come from the germline V gene. This CDR3 reads CASTSLVGLTPETQYF.

The V call is TRBV29-1, the J call TRBJ1-2. This CDR3 has 15 amino acids. Germline CDR1 is SQVTM and CDR2 is ANQGSEA. CDR3 sequence reads: CSVEGPDGGNYGYTF.

The chain combines TRBV28 with TRBJ2-2; TCRdb lists TRBD2, though no DNA is available to test this call. The germline CDR1 and CDR2 sequences are MDHEN and SYDVKM. The CDR3 is made up of 15 amino acids. The CDR3 region is CASRLDKTGTGELFF.

This chain's CDR3 is CASSLAYPGQEPGEQYF. The V call is TRBV7-9, the J call TRBJ2-7; the D gene TCRdb calls, TRBD1, cannot be checked with no DNA. The germline CDR1 and CDR2 sequences are SEHNR and FQNEAQ (reference sequence). The CDR3 extends over 17 amino acids.

V is TRBV18 and J is TRBJ2-1. The CDR3 spans 18 residues. The germline V gene encodes CDR1 KGHSH and CDR2 LQKENI. CDR3 loop: CASSPIWESRQAYNEQFF.

The V and J genes are TRBV20-1 and TRBJ1-4. Germline CDR1 is DFQATT and CDR2 is SNEGSKA (reference sequence). The CDR3 runs 19 residues. CDR3 amino acids: CSARDIAASSGLGYEKLFF.

J is TRBJ2-7 and V is TRBV5-1. The CDR3 spans 12 residues. The germline CDR1 and CDR2 sequences are SGHRS and YFSETQ. CDR3 residues: CASSLDNYEQYF. The variable domain in full, completed from reference TRBV5-1 and TRBJ2-7, reads KAGVTQTPRYLIKTRGQQVTLSCSPISGHRSVSWYQQTPGQGLQFLFEYFSETQRNKGNFPGRFSGRQFSNSRSEMNVSTLELGDSALYLCASSLDNYEQYFGPGTRLTVT.

The genes are TRBV19 and TRBJ2-3. Germline CDR1 and CDR2: LNHDA and SQIVND (reference sequence). CDR3 size: 15 residues. The CDR3 loop is CASSFEGYPTDTQYF.

This clonotype is medium-sized (0.01 to 0.1%) by frequency. The CDR3: CSAGTETYEQYF. The chain is built from TRBV29-1 and TRBJ2-7; TCRdb's D gene call, TRBD2, goes unchecked for lack of DNA. The germline V gene encodes CDR1 SQVTM and CDR2 ANQGSEA. The CDR3 totals 12 residues.

The chain recombines TRBV27 with TRBJ2-1; there is no DNA to check the TCRdb D call of TRBD1. This CDR3 comprises 18 residues. In germline, CDR1 is MNHEY, CDR2 SMNVEV (reference sequence). The CDR3 loop is CASSLWWGDASSYNEQFF.

The rearrangement links TRBV10-3 to TRBJ2-1; TCRdb calls TRBD2, which cannot be checked without DNA. The germline gives CDR1 ENHRY, CDR2 SYGVKD. The CDR3 spans 14 residues. This CDR3 is CAITGGLASNEQFF.

Considering frequency, this clonotype is medium-sized (0.01 to 0.1%). The V and J genes are TRBV29-1 and TRBJ2-4; absent DNA, TCRdb's TRBD1 call cannot be checked. Germline-derived CDR1 and CDR2 are SQVTM and ANQGSEA. The CDR3 length is 14 residues. The CDR3 loop reads CSVEGPDRGNIQYF. Full variable domain (missing parts from reference TRBV29-1 and TRBJ2-4): SAVISQKPSRDICQRGTSLTIQCQVDSQVTMMFWYRQQPGQSLTLIATANQGSEATYESGFVIDKFPISRPNLTFSTLTVSNMSPEDSSIYLCSVEGPDRGNIQYFGAGTRLSVL.

The J gene is TRBJ2-1, the V gene TRBV11-3; the D call of TRBD1 rests on TCRdb alone, since no DNA is present to check it. Germline lookup yields CDR1 SGHNT and CDR2 YENEEA. The length of the CDR3 is 15 residues. The CDR3 is CASSPTGSEYNEQFF.

The chain links TRBV28 to TRBJ2-7; the TCRdb call, TRBD1, lacks DNA for checking. Looked up from germline, CDR1 is MDHEN and CDR2 is SYDVKM. This CDR3 comprises 15 residues. The CDR3 here is CASTLSAGTVYEQYF.

This chain connects TRBV5-1 to TRBJ1-1. Germline CDR1 reads SGHRS; CDR2 reads YFSETQ. This CDR3 has 14 residues. The CDR3 loop is CASSLTDGNTEAFF.